This TCR beta chain was profiled in a study of blood T cell repertoires in COVID-19. Across the study: Samples came from the United States, Italy and Spain, spanning acute and convalescent COVID-19. Sources were T cells, B-cell-depleted T cells, or PBMCs; the material itself was cDNA or gDNA.

Study processing details: Amplified reference gene primers provided the basis for estimating nucleated cell counts. TCRdb's copy holds only in-frame clones and misses some; the assay was immunoSEQ multiplex PCR. V, J and clone size reflect that table, while D and trimming were determined from the DNA. Of around 370,000 clones in the sample, around 90% were seen once. The CDR3 consists of 15 residues. V was cut by 3 bases and J by 0 bases, with 10 bases left in between. CDR1 and CDR2 (germline): SGHRS, YFSETQ. Concerning this clone itself: The sample holds other DNA sequences that translate to the same CDR3.

This receptor was identified in a man between 18 and 29 years old with active or convalescent COVID-19. The rearrangement uses TRBV5-1 and TRBJ2-1; the D gene is possibly TRBD1 (5 bases). Sequencing was done on a sample of peripheral blood. The CDR3 sequence is CASSSRESSYNEQFF. In nucleotides, the CDR3 is TGCGCCAGCAGCTCCAGGGAAAGCTCCTACAATGAGCAGTTCTTC. The whole variable domain, remainder taken from reference TRBV5-1 and TRBJ2-1, is KAGVTQTPRYLIKTRGQQVTLSCSPISGHRSVSWYQQTPGQGLQFLFEYFSETQRNKGNFPGRFSGRQFSNSRSEMNVSTLELGDSALYLCASSSRESSYNEQFFGPGTRLTVL.